A single sample gave rise to the 5 T cell receptor beta chains below, sequenced in a study of CD8+ T cells in alopecia areata (dated by TCRdb to the late 2010s). The library was built by means of the immunoSEQ multiplex PCR assay. For TCR sequencing, RNA was extracted from every sample and reverse transcribed into cDNA to serve as template. TCRdb re-hosts the immuneACCESS table, in-frame sequences only. Its copies lack some clones; in the studies checked, an unresolved V gene accounts for under half of them, and the cause for the rest is not known. This sample lists 110,000 or so clones; 56% were detected once. In total, the top ten clones hold approximately 3.6% of the sample. The time point label, as the study defines it: roughly 24 weeks on oral tofacitinib. Interpreted using the paper, the treatment or condition label stands for: oral pan-JAK inhibitor, 5-10 mg twice daily. The starting material was CD4+ T cells sorted from blood, obtained at week 24, from a patient treated with tofacitinib. These receptor sequences come from a human donor with alopecia areata.

V and J are TRBV5-8 and TRBJ1-6, with D possibly being TRBD1 (6 bases). The germline V gene encodes CDR1 SGHTS and CDR2 YDEGEE. The CDR3 runs 14 residues. The V and J ends lost 0 bases and 9 bases respectively, with 10 bases between them. CDR3 sequence reads: CASSLARGGSPLHF. CDR3 DNA sequence: TGTGCCAGCAGCTTGGCCAGGGGAGGTTCACCCCTCCACTTT.

Concerning this clone: Mismatch with germline at one junction end may stem from a read error. The V gene is TRBV11-2, the J gene TRBJ2-2; the D gene is possibly TRBD1 (6 bases). This CDR3 spans 14 amino acids. Per the germline V gene, CDR1 is SGHAT and CDR2 is FQNNGV. In nucleotides, the CDR3 is TGTGCCAGCAGCATAGACAGGTTCACCGGGGAGCTGTTTTTT. This translates into CASSIDRFTGELFF.

This chain connects TRBV10-3 to TRBJ2-5; weak D call: TRBD2 (6 bases). V was cut by 8 bases and J by 4 bases, with 14 bases left in between. The CDR3 has 13 amino acids. Germline CDR1 ENHRY, CDR2 SYGVKD. The CDR3 here is CAIGRDWGETQYF. CDR3 nucleotides: TGTGCCATCGGGCGGGATTGGGGAGAGACCCAGTACTTC.

In its sample, this clone was seen a few times. One end of the junction fails to match germline, which may point to a read error. V gene TRBV6-6 combines with J gene TRBJ2-5; D is unclear. The germline V gene encodes CDR1 MNHNY and CDR2 SVGAGI (reference sequence). The length of the CDR3 is 13 residues. The CDR3 bases are TGTGCCAGCTTGGGCTCCCACCAGGAGACCCAGTACTTC. The encoded protein is CASLGSHQETQYF.

This clone was seen a handful of times. The gene calls are TRBV7-9 and TRBJ1-1; no definite D call. The CDR3 length is 13 residues. The germline gives CDR1 SEHNR, CDR2 FQNEAQ (reference sequence). Deletions cut 6 bases from V and 1 base from J, with 9 bases between. In DNA form, the CDR3 reads TGTGCCAGCAGTGTTCCGGCGAACACTGAAGCTTTCTTT. Its translation: CASSVPANTEAFF.